This TCR beta chain comes out of a study of blood T cell repertoires in COVID-19. Background on the study: The samples span acute and convalescent COVID-19 from the United States, Italy and Spain. The analysed material was cDNA or gDNA that came from T cells, B-cell-depleted T cells, or PBMCs.

The authors' processing: Nucleated cell counts were estimated from reference gene primer amplification. Method: immunoSEQ multiplex PCR; TCRdb's copy keeps in-frame clones and lacks some. The DNA gave D and trimming, while V, J and clone size come from that table. Among some 150,000 clones, roughly 85% were seen once, and the ten largest hold around 1.1%. Germline CDR1 GTSNPN, CDR2 SVGIG (reference sequence). The CDR3 contains 13 residues. The junction had 3 bases not matched to a gene; V was cut back by 3 bases and J by 3 bases. This chain connects TRBV30 to TRBJ2-7; 9 nucleotides match TRBD1. The sequence derives from a man in his forties with acute or convalescent COVID-19. Input material: peripheral blood. The CDR3 DNA reads TGTGCCTGGAGAGGGACAGGGATCTACGAGCAGTACTTC. Translated, it gives CAWRGTGIYEQYF.